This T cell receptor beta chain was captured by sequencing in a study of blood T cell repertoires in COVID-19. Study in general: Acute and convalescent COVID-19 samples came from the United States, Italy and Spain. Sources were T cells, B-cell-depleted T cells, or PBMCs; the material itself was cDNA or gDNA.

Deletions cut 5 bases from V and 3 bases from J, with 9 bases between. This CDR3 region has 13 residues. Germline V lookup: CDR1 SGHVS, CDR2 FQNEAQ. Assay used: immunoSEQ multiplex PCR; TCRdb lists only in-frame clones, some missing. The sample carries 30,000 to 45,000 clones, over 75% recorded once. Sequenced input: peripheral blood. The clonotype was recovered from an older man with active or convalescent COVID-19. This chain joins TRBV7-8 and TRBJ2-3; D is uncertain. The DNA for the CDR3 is TGTGCCAGCAGCCCCCCTAGTACAGATACGCAGTATTTT. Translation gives CASSPPSTDTQYF. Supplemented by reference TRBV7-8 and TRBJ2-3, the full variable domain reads GAGVSQSPRYKVAKRGQDVALRCDPISGHVSLFWYQQALGQGPEFLTYFQNEAQLDKSGLPSDRFFAERPEGSVSTLKIQRTQQEDSAVYLCASSPPSTDTQYFGPGTRLTVL.